These T cell receptor beta chains were read from a single sample in a study of beta chain features in type 1 diabetes. Libraries were prepared by immunoSEQ multiplex PCR; TCRdb keeps only in-frame clonotypes and omits some of them. Of hundreds of thousands of clones in the sample, 30% were seen once. Sequencing was carried out using naive CD4+ T cells from blood. The receptors originated from a man aged 18 to 29 in good health. CDR3s include the opening cysteine and the closing phenylalanine or tryptophan. D genes are given only for firm matches. Size tells how often a clone was seen (once, few, many) or the class of an expanded clone, and some rows leave it out.

d_call: NA; j_call: TRBJ2-1; cdr3_length: 13; v_call: TRBV25-1; clone_size: few; cdr3_aa: CASSIAGGGLQFF; cdr3_nt: TGTGCCAGCAGTATTGCGGGTGGGGGCTTGCAGTTCTTC
d_call: TRBD2; j_call: TRBJ2-1; cdr3_length: 15; v_call: TRBV29-1; clone_size: few; cdr3_aa: CSVEGTSGSYNEQFF; cdr3_nt: TGCAGCGTTGAGGGGACTAGCGGGAGCTACAATGAGCAGTTCTTC
d_call: TRBD2; j_call: TRBJ2-1; cdr3_length: 15; v_call: TRBV30; clone_size: few; cdr3_aa: CAWSILAATYNEQFF; cdr3_nt: TGTGCCTGGAGTATACTAGCGGCTACTTACAATGAGCAGTTCTTC
d_call: TRBD1; j_call: TRBJ1-1; cdr3_length: 10; v_call: TRBV29-1; clone_size: NA; cdr3_aa: CSGTGTEAFF; cdr3_nt: TGCAGCGGGACAGGGACTGAAGCTTTCTTT
d_call: NA; j_call: TRBJ2-5; cdr3_length: 13; v_call: TRBV7-2; clone_size: NA; cdr3_aa: CASSFFTEGTQYF; cdr3_nt: TGTGCCAGCAGCTTCTTCACAGAAGGGACCCAGTACTTC
d_call: NA; j_call: TRBJ1-2; cdr3_length: 13; v_call: TRBV29-1; clone_size: NA; cdr3_aa: CSVGPSGYSGYTF; cdr3_nt: TGCAGCGTTGGCCCGTCAGGGTACAGTGGCTACACCTTC
d_call: NA; j_call: TRBJ1-1; cdr3_length: 12; v_call: TRBV29-1; clone_size: NA; cdr3_aa: CSAKHFGTEAFF; cdr3_nt: TGCAGCGCCAAGCACTTTGGGACTGAAGCTTTCTTT
d_call: NA; j_call: TRBJ1-2; cdr3_length: 13; v_call: TRBV14; clone_size: NA; cdr3_aa: CASSQAGRAGYTF; cdr3_nt: TGTGCCAGCAGCCAAGCGGGTAGGGCCGGCTACACCTTC
d_call: NA; j_call: TRBJ2-3; cdr3_length: 15; v_call: TRBV7-9; clone_size: NA; cdr3_aa: CASSLLGSSTDTQYF; cdr3_nt: TGTGCCAGCAGCTTATTAGGGTCCAGCACAGATACGCAGTATTTT
d_call: NA; j_call: TRBJ2-7; cdr3_length: 14; v_call: TRBV7-8; clone_size: NA; cdr3_aa: CASRGGAGLGEQYF; cdr3_nt: TGTGCCAGCAGAGGGGGGGCAGGGCTCGGCGAGCAGTACTTC
d_call: TRBD2; j_call: TRBJ2-3; cdr3_length: 14; v_call: TRBV9; clone_size: NA; cdr3_aa: CASSAIAGTDTQYF; cdr3_nt: TGTGCCAGCAGCGCAATAGCGGGGACAGATACGCAGTATTTT
d_call: TRBD2; j_call: TRBJ2-1; cdr3_length: 15; v_call: TRBV9; clone_size: NA; cdr3_aa: CASSALAGGYNEQFF; cdr3_nt: TGTGCCAGCAGCGCGCTAGCGGGAGGTTACAATGAGCAGTTCTTC
d_call: NA; j_call: TRBJ2-1; cdr3_length: 15; v_call: TRBV27; clone_size: NA; cdr3_aa: CASSLRQSSYNEQFF; cdr3_nt: TGTGCCAGCAGCCTGCGCCAGAGCTCCTACAATGAGCAGTTCTTC
d_call: NA; j_call: TRBJ2-2; cdr3_length: 16; v_call: TRBV5-4; clone_size: NA; cdr3_aa: CASSTGSPASTGELFF; cdr3_nt: TGTGCCAGCAGTACCGGGTCCCCCGCCAGCACCGGGGAGCTGTTTTTT
d_call: TRBD2; j_call: TRBJ2-3; cdr3_length: 15; v_call: TRBV28; clone_size: few; cdr3_aa: CASDIAGGPSDTQYF; cdr3_nt: TGTGCCAGCGATATAGCGGGAGGGCCCTCAGATACGCAGTATTTT
d_call: NA; j_call: TRBJ2-7; cdr3_length: 13; v_call: TRBV6-6; clone_size: NA; cdr3_aa: CASSYSGTYEQYF; cdr3_nt: TGTGCCAGCAGTTACTCGGGCACCTACGAGCAGTACTTC
d_call: NA; j_call: TRBJ2-2; cdr3_length: 13; v_call: TRBV6-1; clone_size: few; cdr3_aa: CASSFWNTGELFF; cdr3_nt: TGTGCCAGCAGTTTTTGGAACACCGGGGAGCTGTTTTTT
d_call: NA; j_call: TRBJ1-2; cdr3_length: 12; v_call: TRBV13; clone_size: NA; cdr3_aa: CASSLVSYGYTF; cdr3_nt: TGTGCCAGCAGCTTAGTTTCCTATGGCTACACCTTC
d_call: NA; j_call: TRBJ2-7; cdr3_length: 14; v_call: TRBV7-6; clone_size: NA; cdr3_aa: CASSLAAPSYEQYF; cdr3_nt: TGTGCCAGCAGCTTAGCGGCACCCTCCTACGAGCAGTACTTC
d_call: NA; j_call: TRBJ2-1; cdr3_length: 15; v_call: TRBV7-3; clone_size: NA; cdr3_aa: CASSLKGRGSNEQFF; cdr3_nt: TGTGCCAGCAGCTTAAAGGGCAGGGGTAGCAATGAGCAGTTCTTC
d_call: TRBD2; j_call: TRBJ2-1; cdr3_length: 15; v_call: TRBV11-1; clone_size: NA; cdr3_aa: CASSVAGDSYNEQFF; cdr3_nt: TGTGCCAGCAGCGTAGCGGGAGACTCCTACAATGAGCAGTTCTTC
d_call: NA; j_call: TRBJ1-3; cdr3_length: 13; v_call: TRBV29-1; clone_size: NA; cdr3_aa: CSVVQGVGNTIYF; cdr3_nt: TGCAGCGTTGTTCAGGGAGTCGGAAACACCATATATTTT
d_call: NA; j_call: TRBJ1-1; cdr3_length: 13; v_call: TRBV29-1; clone_size: few; cdr3_aa: CSVEGQPDTEAFF; cdr3_nt: TGCAGCGTTGAAGGACAGCCCGACACTGAAGCTTTCTTT
d_call: TRBD2; j_call: TRBJ2-1; cdr3_length: 14; v_call: TRBV30; clone_size: few; cdr3_aa: CAWSRTSGDNEQFF; cdr3_nt: TGTGCCTGGAGCAGGACTAGCGGGGACAATGAGCAGTTCTTC
d_call: TRBD1; j_call: TRBJ2-3; cdr3_length: 15; v_call: TRBV28; clone_size: NA; cdr3_aa: CASSFWDRETDTQYF; cdr3_nt: TGTGCCAGCAGTTTTTGGGACAGGGAAACAGATACGCAGTATTTT
d_call: NA; j_call: TRBJ2-7; cdr3_length: 15; v_call: TRBV27; clone_size: NA; cdr3_aa: CASSSTRNGGYEQYF; cdr3_nt: TGTGCCAGCAGTTCGACAAGGAACGGAGGGTACGAGCAGTACTTC
d_call: TRBD2; j_call: TRBJ2-7; cdr3_length: 13; v_call: TRBV2; clone_size: NA; cdr3_aa: CASSDPLAGGKYF; cdr3_nt: TGTGCCAGCAGTGACCCTCTAGCGGGAGGGAAGTACTTC
d_call: NA; j_call: TRBJ2-1; cdr3_length: 14; v_call: TRBV30; clone_size: once; cdr3_aa: CAWTPGPAPYEQFF; cdr3_nt: TGTGCCTGGACGCCGGGACCAGCCCCCTATGAGCAGTTCTTC